Listed below are T cell receptor beta chains from one sample, sequenced in a study of blood T cell repertoires in COVID-19. Sequenced by immunoSEQ multiplex PCR; TCRdb stores in-frame clones only, minus some. The sample shows approximately 170,000 clones, approximately 86% of them seen only once. Sequencing was carried out using peripheral blood. Receptor source: a man aged 55 to 70 who had recovered from COVID-19. Each CDR3 is given with its conserved first and last residue. Each record gives: V gene, D gene, J gene, clone size, CDR3 protein, CDR3 DNA. The D gene is left open where the match is weak. Part of the rows lack a size; the others show once, few, many or a class for expanded clones.

v_call: TRBV19; d_call: -; j_call: TRBJ1-2; clone_size: -; cdr3_aa: CASSMDSTGGYTF; cdr3_nt: TGTGCCAGTAGTATGGACAGCACGGGGGGCTACACCTTC
v_call: TRBV7-3; d_call: TRBD2; j_call: TRBJ2-1; clone_size: once; cdr3_aa: CASSLISSGVYNEQFF; cdr3_nt: TGTGCCAGCAGCTTAATATCTAGCGGGGTCTACAATGAGCAGTTCTTC
v_call: TRBV4-2; d_call: -; j_call: TRBJ1-1; clone_size: -; cdr3_aa: CASSSVETPANTEAFF; cdr3_nt: TGTGCCAGCAGTTCCGTAGAGACTCCTGCGAACACTGAAGCTTTCTTT
v_call: TRBV11-2; d_call: -; j_call: TRBJ2-7; clone_size: few; cdr3_aa: CASSPGRAQAYEQYF; cdr3_nt: TGTGCCAGCAGCCCGGGAAGGGCCCAAGCCTACGAGCAGTACTTC
v_call: TRBV7-9; d_call: -; j_call: TRBJ2-7; clone_size: -; cdr3_aa: CASSWTLGGAYEQYF; cdr3_nt: TGTGCCAGCAGCTGGACCCTTGGCGGGGCCTACGAGCAGTACTTC
v_call: TRBV7-2; d_call: -; j_call: TRBJ1-2; clone_size: -; cdr3_aa: CASSPQEGSYGYTF; cdr3_nt: TGTGCCAGCAGCCCCCAAGAGGGCTCTTATGGCTACACCTTC
v_call: TRBV29-1; d_call: TRBD1; j_call: TRBJ1-1; clone_size: -; cdr3_aa: CSVTGTGGTEAFF; cdr3_nt: TGCAGCGTTACCGGGACAGGGGGCACTGAAGCTTTCTTT
v_call: TRBV6-6; d_call: TRBD2; j_call: TRBJ2-7; clone_size: few; cdr3_aa: CASSYGSSGVSYF; cdr3_nt: TGTGCCAGCAGTTACGGGAGTAGCGGGGTCTCGTACTTC
v_call: TRBV19; d_call: TRBD2; j_call: TRBJ2-5; clone_size: -; cdr3_aa: CASSIRPSGWGQETQYF; cdr3_nt: TGTGCCAGTAGTATACGACCTAGCGGGTGGGGGCAAGAGACCCAGTACTTC
v_call: TRBV7-2; d_call: -; j_call: TRBJ1-5; clone_size: -; cdr3_aa: CASSLSSWQGNQPQHF; cdr3_nt: TGTGCCAGCAGCTTATCGTCGTGGCAGGGAAATCAGCCCCAGCATTTT
v_call: TRBV30; d_call: TRBD1; j_call: TRBJ1-4; clone_size: -; cdr3_aa: CAWGEGQTVEKLFF; cdr3_nt: TGTGCCTGGGGCGAGGGACAGACGGTTGAAAAACTGTTTTTT
v_call: TRBV7-6; d_call: -; j_call: TRBJ2-3; clone_size: -; cdr3_aa: CASSSRTDTQYF; cdr3_nt: TGTGCCAGCAGCTCGAGGACAGATACGCAGTATTTT
v_call: TRBV7-2; d_call: -; j_call: TRBJ2-5; clone_size: -; cdr3_aa: CASSPRETQYF; cdr3_nt: TGTGCCAGCAGCCCTAGAGAGACCCAGTACTTC
v_call: TRBV5-3; d_call: -; j_call: TRBJ1-2; clone_size: -; cdr3_aa: CARSLSAEGANYGYTF; cdr3_nt: TGTGCCAGAAGCCTGTCGGCGGAGGGCGCTAACTATGGCTACACCTTC
v_call: TRBV9; d_call: -; j_call: TRBJ1-5; clone_size: -; cdr3_aa: CASSAQGLSNQPQHF; cdr3_nt: TGTGCCAGCAGCGCCCAGGGGTTGAGCAATCAGCCCCAGCATTTT
v_call: TRBV5-4; d_call: TRBD1; j_call: TRBJ2-5; clone_size: -; cdr3_aa: CASSSTGDTQYF; cdr3_nt: TGTGCCAGCAGCTCGACAGGGGATACCCAGTACTTC
v_call: TRBV3-1/TRBV3-2; d_call: TRBD2; j_call: TRBJ2-5; clone_size: -; cdr3_aa: CASSGGTSGWGAQYF; cdr3_nt: TGTGCCAGCAGCGGAGGAACTAGCGGATGGGGGGCCCAGTACTTC
v_call: TRBV10-3; d_call: TRBD1; j_call: TRBJ1-5; clone_size: -; cdr3_aa: CAISESRQGFQPQHF; cdr3_nt: TGTGCCATCAGTGAGTCACGACAGGGGTTTCAGCCCCAGCATTTT
v_call: TRBV6-2/TRBV6-3; d_call: -; j_call: TRBJ2-7; clone_size: few; cdr3_aa: CASSTDAGITHEQYF; cdr3_nt: TGTGCCAGCAGTACTGACGCGGGGATTACTCACGAGCAGTACTTC
v_call: TRBV6-5; d_call: TRBD1; j_call: TRBJ1-2; clone_size: -; cdr3_aa: CASSLGQGGGYTF; cdr3_nt: TGTGCCAGCAGTTTGGGACAGGGAGGTGGCTACACCTTC
v_call: TRBV18; d_call: -; j_call: TRBJ2-5; clone_size: -; cdr3_aa: CASSPTVQETQYF; cdr3_nt: TGTGCCAGCTCACCGACTGTTCAAGAGACCCAGTACTTC
v_call: TRBV6-2/TRBV6-3; d_call: TRBD1; j_call: TRBJ2-5; clone_size: -; cdr3_aa: CASSPSPRDRIIQETQYF; cdr3_nt: TGTGCCAGCAGCCCTAGCCCCCGGGACAGGATTATCCAAGAGACCCAGTACTTC
v_call: TRBV24-1; d_call: -; j_call: TRBJ2-7; clone_size: once; cdr3_aa: CATSDFRAGASNYEQYF; cdr3_nt: TGTGCCACCAGTGATTTTAGGGCGGGGGCCTCAAACTACGAGCAGTACTTC
v_call: TRBV4-3; d_call: -; j_call: TRBJ1-2; clone_size: -; cdr3_aa: CASSQDSGDRGYTF; cdr3_nt: TGCGCCAGCAGCCAAGATAGCGGGGATAGGGGCTACACCTTC
v_call: TRBV7-2; d_call: -; j_call: TRBJ2-7; clone_size: -; cdr3_aa: CASSLFGNSYEQYF; cdr3_nt: TGTGCCAGCAGCTTATTCGGGAACTCCTACGAGCAGTACTTC
v_call: TRBV7-6; d_call: TRBD1; j_call: TRBJ1-3; clone_size: -; cdr3_aa: CASSLGWIRTGGLSGNTIYF; cdr3_nt: TGTGCCAGCAGCTTAGGCTGGATAAGGACAGGGGGCTTATCTGGAAACACCATATATTTT
v_call: TRBV3-1/TRBV3-2; d_call: -; j_call: TRBJ2-5; clone_size: -; cdr3_aa: CASSPGETQYF; cdr3_nt: TGTGCCAGCAGCCCCGGGGAGACCCAGTACTTC
v_call: TRBV3-1/TRBV3-2; d_call: -; j_call: TRBJ1-1; clone_size: once; cdr3_aa: CASSPLRGGTEAFF; cdr3_nt: TGTGCCAGCAGCCCTCTCCGGGGGGGCACTGAAGCTTTCTTT
v_call: TRBV27; d_call: TRBD2; j_call: TRBJ2-3; clone_size: -; cdr3_aa: CASSDSGGPDTQYF; cdr3_nt: TGTGCCAGTAGCGATTCGGGGGGGCCAGATACGCAGTATTTT
v_call: TRBV3-1/TRBV3-2; d_call: TRBD2; j_call: TRBJ2-3; clone_size: -; cdr3_aa: CASSQRDHVTDTQYF; cdr3_nt: TGTGCCAGCAGTCAGCGGGACCACGTCACAGATACGCAGTATTTT
v_call: TRBV30; d_call: -; j_call: TRBJ2-3; clone_size: -; cdr3_aa: CAWSVLITDTQYF; cdr3_nt: TGTGCCTGGAGTGTACTGATCACAGATACGCAGTATTTT
v_call: TRBV3-1/TRBV3-2; d_call: TRBD2; j_call: TRBJ2-1; clone_size: -; cdr3_aa: CASSLRSGGYSYNEQFF; cdr3_nt: TGTGCCAGCAGCCTCCGAAGCGGGGGTTACTCCTACAATGAGCAGTTCTTC
v_call: TRBV3-1/TRBV3-2; d_call: -; j_call: TRBJ2-7; clone_size: -; cdr3_aa: CASSRRTDYEQYF; cdr3_nt: TGTGCCAGCAGCCGAAGAACAGACTACGAGCAGTACTTC
v_call: TRBV9; d_call: -; j_call: TRBJ1-3; clone_size: -; cdr3_aa: CASSFLAAGAGDTIYF; cdr3_nt: TGTGCCAGCAGCTTCCTCGCCGCAGGGGCGGGGGACACCATATATTTT
v_call: TRBV7-2; d_call: TRBD1; j_call: TRBJ1-1; clone_size: -; cdr3_aa: CASSLAATGQANTEAFF; cdr3_nt: TGTGCCAGCAGCTTAGCGGCAACGGGACAGGCCAACACTGAAGCTTTCTTT
v_call: TRBV5-1; d_call: TRBD2; j_call: TRBJ2-5; clone_size: -; cdr3_aa: CASSLAGGAETQYF; cdr3_nt: TGCGCCAGCAGCTTGGCCGGGGGGGCAGAGACCCAGTACTTC
v_call: TRBV6-4; d_call: -; j_call: TRBJ1-1; clone_size: few; cdr3_aa: CASSDSSRGNTEAFF; cdr3_nt: TGTGCCAGCAGTGACTCGAGTCGGGGGAACACTGAAGCTTTCTTT
v_call: TRBV11-3; d_call: TRBD1; j_call: TRBJ2-7; clone_size: once; cdr3_aa: CASSRAGQGTYEQYF; cdr3_nt: TGTGCCAGCAGCAGGGCGGGACAGGGGACCTACGAGCAGTACTTC
v_call: TRBV27; d_call: -; j_call: TRBJ2-7; clone_size: once; cdr3_aa: CASSLSGVTLGEQYF; cdr3_nt: TGTGCCAGCAGTTTATCAGGGGTCACCCTCGGGGAGCAGTACTTC
v_call: TRBV6-6; d_call: TRBD1; j_call: TRBJ2-5; clone_size: -; cdr3_aa: CASSYSIGQGEETQYF; cdr3_nt: TGTGCCAGCAGTTACTCGATCGGACAGGGAGAAGAGACCCAGTACTTC
v_call: TRBV7-2; d_call: TRBD1; j_call: TRBJ2-2; clone_size: -; cdr3_aa: CASTSPQGVNTGELFF; cdr3_nt: TGTGCCAGCACCTCCCCCCAGGGGGTGAACACCGGGGAGCTGTTTTTT
v_call: TRBV5-4; d_call: TRBD1; j_call: TRBJ2-3; clone_size: -; cdr3_aa: CASSFGQGVDTQYF; cdr3_nt: TGTGCCAGCAGCTTCGGACAGGGGGTAGATACGCAGTATTTT
v_call: TRBV24-1; d_call: TRBD1; j_call: TRBJ2-1; clone_size: -; cdr3_aa: CATSDFGQGMDEQFF; cdr3_nt: TGTGCCACCAGTGATTTTGGACAGGGGATGGATGAGCAGTTCTTC
v_call: TRBV7-9; d_call: -; j_call: TRBJ1-3; clone_size: -; cdr3_aa: CASSSPTWNTIYF; cdr3_nt: TGTGCCAGCAGCTCCCCGACTTGGAACACCATATATTTT
v_call: TRBV9; d_call: -; j_call: TRBJ2-3; clone_size: -; cdr3_aa: CASSVGASDDTDTQYF; cdr3_nt: TGTGCCAGCAGCGTAGGGGCTAGCGATGACACAGATACGCAGTATTTT
v_call: TRBV6-5; d_call: -; j_call: TRBJ1-4; clone_size: -; cdr3_aa: CASSSRTGGYNEKLFF; cdr3_nt: TGTGCCAGCAGTTCCCGGACTGGAGGGTACAATGAAAAACTGTTTTTT
v_call: TRBV7-2; d_call: -; j_call: TRBJ1-5; clone_size: once; cdr3_aa: CASSLGASNQPQHF; cdr3_nt: TGTGCCAGCAGCTTGGGGGCCAGCAATCAGCCCCAGCATTTT
v_call: TRBV19; d_call: -; j_call: TRBJ1-1; clone_size: -; cdr3_aa: CASSQEPTEAFF; cdr3_nt: TGTGCCAGTAGTCAGGAACCCACTGAAGCTTTCTTT
v_call: TRBV27; d_call: -; j_call: TRBJ2-2; clone_size: -; cdr3_aa: CASSLRGADTGELFF; cdr3_nt: TGTGCCAGCAGTCTCCGGGGGGCCGACACCGGGGAGCTGTTTTTT